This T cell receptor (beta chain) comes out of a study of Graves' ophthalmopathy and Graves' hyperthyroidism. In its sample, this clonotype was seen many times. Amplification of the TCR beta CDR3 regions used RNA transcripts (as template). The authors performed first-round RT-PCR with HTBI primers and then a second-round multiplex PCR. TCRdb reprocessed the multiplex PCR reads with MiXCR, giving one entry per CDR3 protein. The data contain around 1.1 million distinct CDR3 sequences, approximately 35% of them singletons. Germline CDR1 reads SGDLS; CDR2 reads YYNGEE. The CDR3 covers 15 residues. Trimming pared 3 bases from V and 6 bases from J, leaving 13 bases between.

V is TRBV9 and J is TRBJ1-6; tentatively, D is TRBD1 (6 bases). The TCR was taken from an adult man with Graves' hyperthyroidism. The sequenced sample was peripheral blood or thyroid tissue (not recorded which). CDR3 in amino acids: CASSEQGVANSPLHF. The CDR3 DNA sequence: TGTGCCAGCAGCGAACAGGGTGTGGCTAATTCACCCCTCCACTTT.